This T cell receptor beta chain was captured by sequencing in a study of neoadjuvant nivolumab and ipilimumab in lung cancer (dated by TCRdb to 2020 to 2021). At the level of the whole study: In the NEOSTAR trial, nivolumab was administered intravenously at 3 mg/kg on days 1, 15 and 29, and the combination arm also received ipilimumab 1 mg/kg on day 1 only. Seven patients had matched pretherapy and resected tumor pairs analyzed, with four treated with nivolumab and three with nivolumab plus ipilimumab. The primary trial endpoint was the major pathologic response (MPR) rate in the intention-to-treat population in each study arm. In the trial, around 43 patients with operable NSCLC were treated, of whom some 23 were randomized to nivolumab monotherapy and about 20 to nivolumab plus ipilimumab. The study compared TCR repertoires in pretherapy (baseline) peripheral blood with TCR repertoires in tumors resected at surgery after neoadjuvant immune checkpoint blockade.

The protocol used for the library was the immunoSEQ multiplex PCR assay. As for the original processing: Richness and clonality were used to summarize the repertoires, and clones that significantly expanded or contracted between pre- and post-therapy samples were identified. Sourced from immuneACCESS, this table was stored by TCRdb with only in-frame sequences that have V and J called. A share of the clones is absent; for the studies checked, an unresolved V gene accounts for under half, and the remainder has no known explanation. That table gives V, J and clone size, and the DNA gave D and trimming. Across this sample there are approximately 29,000 clones, with 90% seen only once. The top ten clones comprise around 5% of the sample. Reading the label with the study, this specimen's time point is: at surgical resection after neoadjuvant nivolumab +/- ipilimumab. The samples were taken from NEOSTAR, a phase 2 randomized trial in operable NSCLC that tested neoadjuvant nivolumab or nivolumab plus ipilimumab, followed by surgery.

What the research found in general, with its limitations: A small number of samples was subjected to TCR sequencing. Compared with tumor-adjacent uninvolved lung, resected tumors had greater TCR richness and clonality, and increases showed up in more of the dual-therapy-treated tumors. A positive correlation was observed between pretherapy blood TCR richness and richness in tumors resected after neoadjuvant therapy (Spearman R ≈ 0.8). From pretherapy to surgery, increases in tumor T-cell richness and clonality were observed in three of three dual-therapy tumors but in only two of four nivolumab-treated tumors. No significant correlation was found between TCR clonality and pathologic tumor regression, and only one major-pathologic-response sample was available for the clonality analysis.

This clone was counted between two and nine times. Its cognate antigen has yet to be identified. No much larger clonotype is one base removed from it; base qualities were not supplied. The germline V gene specifies MNHNS as CDR1 and SASEGT as CDR2. Germline trimming amounts to 5 bases on V and 3 bases on J, with 7 as the count of junction bases outside the gene matches. Including cysteine and phenylalanine, the CDR3 has 14 amino acids. Only the CDR3 part of the read is kept: 42 bases, read in frame from the first base. Sequencing was performed on peripheral blood, taken after neoadjuvant nivolumab, alone or with ipilimumab, at or shortly before surgery. Rearrangement joined TRBV6-1 to TRBJ2-7, with TRBD2 identical over 7 junction bases. The receptor comes from an adult with non-small cell lung cancer. The CDR3 is CASSSGGFSYEQYF. The sequence in DNA is TGTGCCAGCAGTTCCGGGGGGTTTAGCTACGAGCAGTACTTC.